This T cell receptor beta chain was sequenced for a study of neurological immune-mediated disorders. Findings and caveats of the study: HTLV-1-associated myelopathy had the most TCR clonal expansion, whereas multiple sclerosis had the least (lower than in healthy controls).

The table lists this clonotype with many counts. Its antigen is still unknown. TCRdb reprocessed the 5' RACE reads with MiXCR, giving one entry per CDR3 protein. The sample holds about 31,000 distinct CDR3 sequences; approximately 4.1% are singletons and the top ten take 25%. Maryland, USA blood bank volunteers served as healthy controls. The cells used in sorted libraries, CD4+ or CD8+ T cells, numbered some 1 million. This clonotype was obtained from a woman aged 40 to 50 in good health. Sequences were obtained from CD4+ T cells from blood.

The CDR3 loop reads CAILPPMNTEAFF. The CDR3 DNA follows: TGTGCCATATTGCCCCCTATGAACACTGAAGCTTTCTTT. The J gene is TRBJ1-1, the V gene TRBV28; D is uncertain. This CDR3 has 13 amino acids. Germline V CDR1 and CDR2: MDHEN, SYDVKM. The germline V and J ends were trimmed by 10 bases and 0 bases, with 12 bases remaining between them.